Below, 15 T cell receptor beta chains from the same sample are listed, as sequenced in a study of T cell clonality in common variable immunodeficiency. Here immunoSEQ multiplex PCR was the method, and the copy in TCRdb shows in-frame clones only, minus some. The data show approximately 42,000 clones, with none appearing a single time. Sequencing used peripheral blood mononuclear cells. These receptor sequences come from a person aged 18 to 75 in good health.

This clone was counted many times. The read ends 3 residues before the CDR3 terminus; that terminus is restored from the germline J gene. This chain joins TRBV28 and TRBJ2-3, with 13 bases identical to TRBD2. The CDR3 extends over 17 amino acids. Germline V gene lookup returns CDR1 MDHEN and CDR2 SYDVKM. Trimming cost V 6 bases and J 1 base; bases outside gene matches: 7. The sequenced part of the CDR3 DNA is TGTGCCAGCAGCCCGCCGGGACTAGCGGGGCGCACAGATACG. This encodes CASSPPGLAGRTDT. Given in full, the CDR3 is CASSPPGLAGRTDTQYF.

The table lists this clone with many counts. Sequencing ends 3 residues short of the CDR3 end; the germline J gene provides the rest. The chain employs TRBV6-1 and TRBJ1-4; tentative D call: TRBD1 (6 bases). V was shortened by 2 bases and J by 1 base, with 11 bases between the two germline ends. Per germline, CDR1 MNHNS and CDR2 SASEGT. This CDR3 region has 16 residues. The sequenced CDR3 bases are TGTGCCAGCAGTGAAAGGGGGGGAGGAACTAATGAAAAA. Its protein is CASSERGGGTNEK. The whole CDR3 is CASSERGGGTNEKLFF.

The table lists this clone with a few counts. The CDR3 goes on 3 residues after the read ends, and that part is filled in from the germline J gene. This chain uses TRBV20-1 with TRBJ2-3; possibly TRBD1 for D (6 bases). Germline lookup yields CDR1 DFQATT and CDR2 SNEGSKA (reference sequence). CDR3 size: 16 residues. CDR3 amino acids: CSRLTPSTGTQETQYF. Partial CDR3 DNA: TGCAGTCGCCTGACCCCCTCGACAGGTACTCAAGAGACG.

The table lists this clone with many counts. The CDR3 is cut off 3 residues early in the read; its end comes from the germline J gene. The chain is built from TRBV30 and TRBJ1-2; D might be TRBD1 (5 bases). This CDR3 contains 14 residues. V gave up 2 bases and J gave up 0 bases, with 10 bases separating them. Germline V gene data show CDR1 as GTSNPN and CDR2 as SVGIG (reference sequence). The chain's CDR3 is CAWSFSTANYGYTF. Partial CDR3 DNA: TGTGCCTGGAGTTTTTCGACAGCTAACTATGGC.

This clone has ten or more counts. The read terminates 3 residues ahead of where the CDR3 ends, so the germline J gene completes it. This chain joins TRBV20-1 and TRBJ2-1, with TRBD2 identical over 14 bases. Germline values: CDR1 DFQATT, CDR2 SNEGSKA (reference sequence). The CDR3 is 17 residues long. V was pared by 8 bases and J by 6 bases, with 15 bases of the junction left unmatched. The CDR3 DNA, read in part, is TGCAGTTCAGCAGGGTCGGGGACTAGCGGGAGCATCAATGAG. Translation: CSSAGSGTSGSINE. The entire CDR3 sequence reads CSSAGSGTSGSINEQFF.

Regarding this clone: The read stops 3 residues short of the end of the CDR3; the missing end is completed from the germline J gene. V is TRBV18 and J is TRBJ2-7; perhaps TRBD1 as D (5 bases). CDR1 is KGHSH, CDR2 LQKENI, per germline. Trimming stripped 3 bases from V and 3 bases from J, with 9 bases between. The CDR3 consists of 13 residues. CDR3 loop: CASSPNRGYEQYF. The part of the CDR3 DNA that was read is TGTGCCAGCTCACCTAATAGGGGCTACGAG.

This clone came up many times. The CDR3 goes on 3 residues after the read ends, and that part is filled in from the germline J gene. J is TRBJ2-2 and V is TRBV20-1, with 7 bases fitting TRBD1. Germline loops: CDR1 DFQATT, CDR2 SNEGSKA (reference sequence). The ends lost 6 bases at V and 9 bases at J; junction bases unmatched: 7. The CDR3 is 12 amino acids. CDR3 DNA, as far as it was read: TGCAGTGCCAAACAGGGGTTTAGGGAG. It yields the protein CSAKQGFRE. From start to end, the CDR3 is CSAKQGFRELFF.

This clone appeared many times. The CDR3 extends 3 residues past the end of the read, so its final part is completed from the germline J gene. V is TRBV5-4 and J is TRBJ1-6, with 9 nucleotides matching TRBD1. Losses at the gene ends were 5 bases for V and 10 bases for J; bases not matched to a gene: 4. The CDR3 spans 13 residues. CDR1 and CDR2 from the germline V gene are SGHNT and YYREEE (reference sequence). The CDR3 sequence: CASRPDRGSPLHF. CDR3 DNA, as far as it was read: TGTGCCAGCAGGCCGGACAGGGGATCACCC.

This clone was recorded many times. The read ends 3 residues before the CDR3 terminus; that terminus is restored from the germline J gene. V gene TRBV5-1 combines with J gene TRBJ2-1; TRBD2 aligns across 8 bases. V dropped 4 bases and J dropped 4; count of bases not matched to a gene: 10. This CDR3 region has 16 residues. Germline V gene data show CDR1 as SGHRS and CDR2 as YFSETQ. CDR3 residues: CASSEGPTSGYNEQFF. The sequenced CDR3 bases are TGCGCCAGCAGCGAAGGGCCCACTAGCGGATACAATGAG.

This clone was recorded at least ten times. The CDR3 loop is CSVPGAGGQETQYF. CDR3 bases read: TGCAGTGTCCCGGGAGCGGGTGGCCAAGAGACC. The chain couples TRBV20-1 to TRBJ2-5, with D tentatively TRBD2 (6 bases). Read data end 3 residues before the CDR3 end; the end is taken from the germline J gene. This CDR3 region has 14 residues. Trimming shortened V by 7 bases and J by 1 base, and 16 bases separated the two germline ends. Germline CDR1 is DFQATT and CDR2 is SNEGSKA (reference sequence).

This clone was observed many times. The CDR3 extends 3 residues past the end of the read, so its final part is completed from the germline J gene. The V and J genes are TRBV24-1 and TRBJ2-5; no reliable D call. The CDR3 contains 17 residues. Germline V lookup: CDR1 KGHDR, CDR2 SFDVKD. Trimming removed 3 bases from V and 1 base from J, with 17 bases in between. Incomplete CDR3 DNA: TGTGCCACCAGTGATCTCAATGAACCGGGTTCCCAAGAGACC. Protein sequence: CATSDLNEPGSQET. Given in full, the CDR3 is CATSDLNEPGSQETQYF.

This clone was recorded many times. The read gets to within 3 residues of the CDR3 end, and the germline J gene fills in the rest. The chain combines TRBV20-1 with TRBJ2-1; 11 bases align to TRBD2. The ends lost 6 bases at V and 2 bases at J; junction bases unmatched: 9. In germline, CDR1 is DFQATT, CDR2 SNEGSKA (reference sequence). This CDR3 region has 16 residues. The CDR3 sequence: CSANSLAGGPYNEQFF. The sequenced CDR3 bases are TGCAGTGCCAACAGTTTAGCGGGAGGGCCCTACAATGAG.

This clone was seen at least ten times. The read gets to within 3 residues of the CDR3 end, and the germline J gene fills in the rest. The V gene is TRBV19, the J gene TRBJ2-1; 11 bases match TRBD2. The V gene end was trimmed by 7 bases and the J gene end by 4 bases; junction bases not matched to a gene: 6. Germline values: CDR1 LNHDA, CDR2 SQIVND (reference sequence). CDR3 size: 15 residues. The sequenced CDR3 bases are TGTGCCAGTAATCCGGGACTAGCGGAGTACAATGAG. It encodes CASNPGLAEYNE. The entire CDR3 protein reads CASNPGLAEYNEQFF.

There are many counts of this clone. The DNA ends 3 residues before the CDR3 does, and the rest of the CDR3 is filled in from the germline J gene. V gene TRBV20-1 combines with J gene TRBJ2-3; weak D call: TRBD1 (6 bases). This CDR3 has 14 amino acids. V lost 5 bases and J lost 0, with 12 bases in between. Germline V gene data show CDR1 as DFQATT and CDR2 as SNEGSKA (reference sequence). The part of the CDR3 DNA that was read is TGCAGTGCTCCCGGGACAATTAGCACAGATACG. This translates into CSAPGTISTDT. The full CDR3 sequence reads CSAPGTISTDTQYF.

This clone was picked up many times. CDR3 DNA, as far as it was read: TGTGCCAGCAGCGTAGACAGGGTCGAG. Translated: CASSVDRVE. The CDR3 in its entirety is CASSVDRVEQYF. The genes are TRBV2 and TRBJ2-7; TRBD1 matches at 7 bases. The read finishes 3 residues shy of the CDR3 end, and the germline J gene is used to complete it. The CDR3 spans 12 residues. Germline CDR1 SNHLY, CDR2 FYNNEI. The V gene end was trimmed by 6 bases and the J gene end by 6 bases; junction bases not matched to a gene: 5. The full variable domain, completed using reference TRBV2 and TRBJ2-7, is EPEVTQTPSHQVTQMGQEVILRCVPISNHLYFYWYRQILGQKVEFLVSFYNNEISEKSEIFDDQFSVERPDGSNFTLKIRSTKLEDSAMYFCASSVDRVEQYFGPGTRLTVT.